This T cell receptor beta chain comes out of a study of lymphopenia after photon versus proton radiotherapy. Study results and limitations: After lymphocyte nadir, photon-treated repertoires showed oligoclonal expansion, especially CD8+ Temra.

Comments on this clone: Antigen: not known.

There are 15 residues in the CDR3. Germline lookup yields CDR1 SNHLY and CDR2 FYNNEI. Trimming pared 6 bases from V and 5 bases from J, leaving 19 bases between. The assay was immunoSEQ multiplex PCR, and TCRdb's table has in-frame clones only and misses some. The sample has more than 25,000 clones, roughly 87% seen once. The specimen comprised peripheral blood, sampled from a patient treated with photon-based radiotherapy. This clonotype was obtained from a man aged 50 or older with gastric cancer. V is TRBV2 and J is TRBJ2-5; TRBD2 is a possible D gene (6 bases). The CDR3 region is CASSPGWDRGETQYF. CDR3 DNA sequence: TGTGCCAGCAGCCCCGGGTGGGACCGGGGGGAGACCCAGTACTTC.